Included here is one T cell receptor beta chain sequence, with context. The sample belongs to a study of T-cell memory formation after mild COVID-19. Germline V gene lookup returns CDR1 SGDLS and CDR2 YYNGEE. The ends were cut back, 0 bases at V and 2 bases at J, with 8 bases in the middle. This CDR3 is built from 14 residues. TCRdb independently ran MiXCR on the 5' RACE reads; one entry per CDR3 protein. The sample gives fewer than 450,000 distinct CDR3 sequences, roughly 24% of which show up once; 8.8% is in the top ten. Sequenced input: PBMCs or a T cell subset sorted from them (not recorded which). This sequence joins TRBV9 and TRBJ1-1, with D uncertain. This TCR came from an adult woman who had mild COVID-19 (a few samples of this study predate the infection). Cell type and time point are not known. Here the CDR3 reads CASSVETVNTEAFF. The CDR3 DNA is TGTGCCAGCAGCGTAGAAACAGTCAACACTGAAGCTTTCTTT.